One sample yielded the 10 T cell receptor beta chains listed below, sequenced in a study of blood T cell repertoires in COVID-19. Repertoires were generated with immunoSEQ multiplex PCR, while TCRdb's copy carries only in-frame clones and drops some. Among fewer than 200,000 clones listed, more than 75% were seen once. Input material: peripheral blood. Receptor source: a woman aged 60-70 years with COVID-19, enrolled during active disease.

J is TRBJ2-7 and V is TRBV7-9; D might be TRBD1 (6 bases). Trimming left V 5 bases short and J 1 base short, with 15 bases between. CDR1 and CDR2 from the germline V gene are SEHNR and FQNEAQ (reference sequence). This CDR3 spans 15 amino acids. As DNA, the CDR3 is TGTGCCAGCAGCCTCCGACAGGACGGATCCTACGAGCAGTACTTC. Its protein product is CASSLRQDGSYEQYF.

About this clone itself: Other DNA sequences in the sample encode the same CDR3. In DNA form, the CDR3 reads TGTGCCAGCAGTTACGACAGGGGCTATAATTCACCCCTCCACTTT. Amino acids: CASSYDRGYNSPLHF. This chain joins TRBV6-5 and TRBJ1-6; 8 nucleotides line up with TRBD1. The J segment lost 3 bases and the V segment lost 2 bases, leaving 0 bases of the junction unmatched. The CDR3 contains 15 residues. The germline V gene has CDR1 MNHEY and CDR2 SVGAGI.

The chain has TRBV6-5 and TRBJ1-1; D not certain. This CDR3 has 14 residues. Germline V gene sequence: CDR1 MNHEY, CDR2 SVGAGI. With 5 bases removed from V and 5 bases from J, the gap between germline ends came to 15 bases. The CDR3 nucleotides are TGTGCCAGCAGTCAAACCCGGAGTGTGACTGAAGCTTTCTTT. Its protein product is CASSQTRSVTEAFF.

The J gene is TRBJ1-4, the V gene TRBV2, with 7 bases fitting TRBD1. The CDR3 covers 15 residues. The junction had 12 bases not matched to a gene; V was cut back by 6 bases and J by 8 bases. In germline, CDR1 is SNHLY, CDR2 FYNNEI. As DNA, the CDR3 is TGTGCCAGCAGGGGTCGCAAGGGGGCTTTGGAAAAACTGTTTTTT. It yields the protein CASRGRKGALEKLFF.

V is TRBV18 and J is TRBJ1-5, with 8 positions matching TRBD1. Unmatched junction bases numbered 16, after V lost 0 bases and J lost 0 bases. The CDR3 spans 21 residues. CDR1 and CDR2 from the germline V gene are KGHSH and LQKENI. CDR3 sequence (DNA): TGTGCCAGCTCACCACCGATCGGCCCCGGGACAGGAGGTTATAGCAATCAGCCCCAGCATTTT. As protein: CASSPPIGPGTGGYSNQPQHF.

The chain joins TRBV6-4 to TRBJ2-1; 11 bases agree with TRBD2. This CDR3 spans 15 amino acids. The germline CDR1 and CDR2 sequences are MRHNA and SNTAGT. Unmatched junction bases numbered 8, after V lost 4 bases and J lost 9 bases. CDR3 loop: CASSASSGRNTEQFF. DNA for the CDR3: TGTGCCAGCAGTGCCTCTAGCGGGAGGAATACTGAGCAGTTCTTC.

This chain joins TRBV5-6 and TRBJ1-5, with D maybe TRBD1 (6 bases). Looked up from germline, CDR1 is SGHDT and CDR2 is YYEEEE. V gave up 4 bases and J gave up 3 bases, with 17 bases separating them. The CDR3 is 16 amino acids. The CDR3 sequence: CASSVGAGAINQPQHF. DNA for the CDR3: TGTGCCAGCAGCGTGGGGGCAGGGGCCATCAATCAGCCCCAGCATTTT.

The J gene is TRBJ1-2, the V gene TRBV10-1; 7 bases fit TRBD1. Germline-derived CDR1 and CDR2 are WNHNN and SYGVQD (reference sequence). V gave up 8 bases and J gave up 4 bases; unmatched junction bases: 7. The CDR3 has 13 residues. DNA for the CDR3: TGCGCCAGCTCTAGGGGGCTGGGCTATGGCTACACCTTC. It specifies CASSRGLGYGYTF.

The chain combines TRBV14 with TRBJ2-1, with TRBD2 matching 11 bases. This CDR3 is 15 amino acids long. Germline V lookup: CDR1 SGHDN, CDR2 FVKESK. Losses at the gene ends were 4 bases for V and 4 bases for J; bases not matched to a gene: 3. The CDR3 is CASSPLAGGYNEQFF. The CDR3 bases are TGTGCCAGCAGCCCCTTAGCGGGGGGGTACAATGAGCAGTTCTTC.

The rearrangement uses TRBV6-6 and TRBJ1-5, with D maybe TRBD1 (6 bases). Germline V lookup: CDR1 MNHNY, CDR2 SVGAGI (reference sequence). V was shortened by 7 bases and J by 0 bases, with 13 bases between the two germline ends. The CDR3 is made up of 15 amino acids. The CDR3 loop reads CASKNYRDSNQPQHF. CDR3 nucleotide sequence: TGTGCCAGCAAGAACTACAGGGATAGCAATCAGCCCCAGCATTTT.